One sample yielded the 10 T cell receptor beta chains listed below, sequenced in a study of blood T cell repertoires in COVID-19. Assay: immunoSEQ multiplex PCR; the TCRdb copy retains only in-frame clones and omits some. Of tens of thousands of clones in the sample, 70% to 85% are singletons; the top ten hold over 15%. Sequenced sample: peripheral blood. The receptors shown here come from a man aged 70 or older with active COVID-19.

The chain is built from TRBV7-2 and TRBJ1-2; 8 bases fit TRBD1. This CDR3 spans 15 amino acids. Germline V gene lookup returns CDR1 SGHTA and CDR2 FQGNSA. The V and J ends lost 1 base and 4 bases, in that order; junction bases with no gene match: 5. Written as DNA, the CDR3 is TGTGCCAGCAGCTTAGGGGCAGGGGGCGCCTATGGCTACACCTTC. It encodes CASSLGAGGAYGYTF.

The chain combines TRBV5-4 with TRBJ2-5, with TRBD1 as a possible D gene (5 bases). CDR1 and CDR2 from the germline V gene are SGHNT and YYREEE (reference sequence). This CDR3 region has 14 residues. V shed 3 bases and J shed 2 bases, with 11 bases lying between them. This chain's CDR3 is CASSSGRQQETQYF. The CDR3 DNA is TGTGCCAGCAGCTCCGGACGACAGCAAGAGACCCAGTACTTC.

The chain combines TRBV30 with TRBJ2-1; possible D gene TRBD2, 6 bases. The CDR3 is made up of 14 amino acids. Germline V gives CDR1 GTSNPN, CDR2 SVGIG (reference sequence). Trimming took 5 bases from V and 0 from J, leaving 11 bases between them. As DNA, the CDR3 is TGTGCCTGGGGGGACGGGAGCTCCTACAATGAGCAGTTCTTC. It specifies CAWGDGSSYNEQFF.

This rearrangement joins TRBV27 to TRBJ1-1; D unclear. The CDR3 length is 15 residues. Trimming shortened V by 4 bases and J by 2 bases, and 14 bases separated the two germline ends. Germline loops: CDR1 MNHEY, CDR2 SMNVEV (reference sequence). In DNA form, the CDR3 reads TGTGCCAGCAGTTCCCTGCCGGGGAGAAACACTGAAGCTTTCTTT. Translated, it gives CASSSLPGRNTEAFF.

The V call is TRBV6-2 or TRBV6-3, the J call TRBJ2-1; D is perhaps TRBD2 (5 bases). The CDR3 has 14 residues. V was shortened by 2 bases and J by 8 bases, with 13 bases between the two germline ends. Germline V gives CDR1 MNHEY, CDR2 SVGEGT. CDR3 residues: CASSYAGTTHEQFF. The CDR3 nucleotides read TGTGCCAGCAGTTACGCGGGTACCACCCATGAGCAGTTCTTC.

Of note for this clone: Other DNA sequences in this sample translate to the same CDR3. The rearrangement joins TRBV7-2 to TRBJ2-5; 7 bases fit TRBD1. The CDR3 is 13 amino acids. J gave up 5 bases and V 3 bases, and 3 bases lay outside the gene matches. Germline loops: CDR1 SGHTA, CDR2 FQGNSA. CDR3 nucleotides: TGTGCCAGCAGCTTTAACAGGGGTGAGACCCAGTACTTC. Encoded protein: CASSFNRGETQYF.

The chain is built from TRBV7-2 and TRBJ2-3; 7 nucleotides line up with TRBD2. The V and J ends lost 8 bases and 4 bases, in that order; junction bases with no gene match: 3. Germline V gene sequence: CDR1 SGHTA, CDR2 FQGNSA. This CDR3 has 12 amino acids. The CDR3 sequence: CASRGDADTQYF. The CDR3 bases are TGTGCCAGCCGGGGGGACGCAGATACGCAGTATTTT.

The chain recombines TRBV9 with TRBJ2-3; 11 bases map to TRBD1. The CDR3 totals 17 residues. The junction had 13 bases not matched to a gene; V was cut back by 5 bases and J by 5 bases. From germline, CDR1 is SGDLS and CDR2 YYNGEE. The CDR3, as DNA: TGTGCCAGCAGTGTTACCCCGGGACAGGGGGTGGTAGATACGCAGTATTTT. Translated, it gives CASSVTPGQGVVDTQYF.

The chain is built from TRBV11-2 and TRBJ2-2; the D gene is possibly TRBD1 (6 bases). The CDR3 loop spans 14 amino acids. The V gene's germline CDR1 is SGHAT and CDR2 FQNNGV. V was trimmed by 8 bases and J by 8 bases, leaving 18 bases between them. CDR3 protein: CASAGTLPTGELFF. DNA of the CDR3: TGTGCCAGCGCCGGGACACTCCCGACGGGGGAGCTGTTTTTT.

This sequence joins TRBV18 and TRBJ2-7, with TRBD1 identical over 7 bases. V lost 3 bases, J lost 9 bases, and 11 bases stayed unmatched. Germline V gene data show CDR1 as KGHSH and CDR2 as LQKENI. This CDR3 is 14 amino acids long. This CDR3 reads CASSPYSSAGGQYF. The CDR3 DNA is TGTGCCAGCTCACCTTATAGTTCGGCAGGGGGGCAGTACTTC.